This T cell receptor (beta chain) was obtained from a study of blood T cell repertoires in COVID-19. Across the whole study: Samples came from the United States, Italy and Spain, spanning acute and convalescent COVID-19.

Trimming took off 0 bases at V and 13 bases at J, with 15 bases between the two ends. CDR3 size: 14 residues. Germline CDR1 and CDR2: LGHDT and YNNKEL (reference sequence). Per the original data handling: Nucleated cell number was recorded as an estimate derived from reference gene primer amplification. Produced via immunoSEQ multiplex PCR; TCRdb's table is partial and in-frame only. V and J calls and clone size are copied from that table; D and trimming were computed from the DNA. The repertoire consists of 120,000 to 150,000 clones, with 80% occurring once and the leading ten covering 10% to 15%. The sequence came from a man aged 55-75 years with active or convalescent COVID-19. Sequencing was done on a sample of peripheral blood. The rearrangement links TRBV3-1 (or the pseudogene TRBV3-2) to TRBJ1-4; D uncertain. CDR3 sequence reads: CASSQDGTGIGLFF. DNA of the CDR3: TGTGCCAGCAGCCAAGATGGTACCGGGATTGGACTGTTTTTT.